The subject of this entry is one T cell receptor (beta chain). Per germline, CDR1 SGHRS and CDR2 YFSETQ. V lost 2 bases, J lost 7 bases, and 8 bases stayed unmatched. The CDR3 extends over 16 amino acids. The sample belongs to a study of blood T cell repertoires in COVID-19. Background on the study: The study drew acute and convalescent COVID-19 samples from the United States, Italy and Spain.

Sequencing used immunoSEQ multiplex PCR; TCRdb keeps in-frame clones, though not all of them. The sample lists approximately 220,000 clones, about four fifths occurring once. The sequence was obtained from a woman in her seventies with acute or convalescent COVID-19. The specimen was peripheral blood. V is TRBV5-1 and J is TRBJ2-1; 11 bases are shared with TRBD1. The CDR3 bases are TGCGCCAGCAGCTTCATCAGGACAGGGGGCTCGAATGAGCAGTTCTTC. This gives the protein CASSFIRTGGSNEQFF.